This is a list of T cell receptor beta chains from one sample in a study of OX40 agonist ivuxolimab in advanced cancers. Sequenced by immunoSEQ multiplex PCR; TCRdb stores in-frame clones only, minus some. The table lists about 68,000 clones, 84% of them singletons. The material was CD4+ or CD8+ T cells sorted from blood, obtained in a trial of the OX40 agonist ivuxolimab. The receptors originated from an adult with an advanced solid tumor such as melanoma, head and neck, liver or kidney cancer. Both conserved end residues are part of each CDR3. A D gene is named only where the DNA matches it firmly. Clone size appears in some rows only: once, few, many, or a class for an expanded clone.

once | TRBJ2-1 | TRBD1 | TRBV2 | TGTGCCAGCAACCGGGACAGGGCTAATGAGCAGTTCTTC | CASNRDRANEQFF
NA | TRBJ1-6 | NA | TRBV28 | TGTGCCAGCAGCGACGGAGGGCATTCACCCCTCCACTTT | CASSDGGHSPLHF
NA | TRBJ2-1 | TRBD2 | TRBV7-8 | TGTGCCAGCAGCTTAGCGCAACGACTCACTAGCGGAAACAAGAATGAGCAGTTCTTC | CASSLAQRLTSGNKNEQFF
NA | TRBJ2-3 | TRBD2 | TRBV29-1 | TGCAGCGTTGTTAGCGGGAGTTATCAAGATACGCAGTATTTT | CSVVSGSYQDTQYF
NA | TRBJ1-1 | NA | TRBV7-8 | TGTGCCAGCAGCATACAGAGGAACACTGAAGCTTTCTTT | CASSIQRNTEAFF
NA | TRBJ2-7 | NA | TRBV10-3 | TGTGCGGTCCGAAGTGGCGGATTATACGAGCAGTACTTC | CAVRSGGLYEQYF
NA | TRBJ2-3 | NA | TRBV15 | TGTGCCACCAGCAGAGATAGGGTCAAGACAGATACGCAGTATTTT | CATSRDRVKTDTQYF
NA | TRBJ2-4 | TRBD2 | TRBV28 | TGTGCCAGCAGCTTAGCGGGTTCGGGCAAAAACATTCAGTACTTC | CASSLAGSGKNIQYF
few | TRBJ2-7 | TRBD2 | TRBV7-9 | TGTGCCAGCGGCAGCGGGAGGTTCTACGAGCAGTACTTC | CASGSGRFYEQYF
once | TRBJ2-3 | NA | TRBV4-3 | TGCGCCAGCAGCCAAGATCCCCCCAGGGGGGTCTCGGTCGGTACGCAGTATTTT | CASSQDPPRGVSVGTQYF
NA | TRBJ1-1 | TRBD1 | TRBV6-5 | TGTGCCAGCAGTACAAAGACAGGGAAGAACACTGAAGCTTTCTTT | CASSTKTGKNTEAFF
NA | TRBJ1-1 | NA | TRBV28 | TGTGCCAGCAGTTTATTAGGGGTTGAAGCTTTCTTT | CASSLLGVEAFF
NA | TRBJ2-2 | TRBD1 | TRBV7-2 | TGTGCCAGCAGCCCAACTCGACAGGGGGCGGACACCGGGGAGCTGTTTTTT | CASSPTRQGADTGELFF
NA | TRBJ2-2 | NA | TRBV11-1 | TGTGCCAGCAGCTTAGTTACCGGGGAGCTGTTTTTT | CASSLVTGELFF
NA | TRBJ2-7 | NA | TRBV7-2 | TGTGCCAGCAGCTCACCCCCCCTAGTCTACGAGCAGTACTTC | CASSSPPLVYEQYF
NA | TRBJ1-4 | TRBD1 | TRBV5-1 | TGCGCCAGCAGCTCAACCACGGGACAGGGCTATGCAACTAATGAAAAACTGTTTTTT | CASSSTTGQGYATNEKLFF
NA | TRBJ1-5 | NA | TRBV10-1 | TGCGCCAGCAGTGGGGTTGTTAGGGGCCAGCCCCAGCATTTT | CASSGVVRGQPQHF
NA | TRBJ1-1 | TRBD1 | TRBV28 | TGTGCCAGCAGCCTACAGGGGGACCGGGGCACTGAAGCTTTCTTT | CASSLQGDRGTEAFF
NA | TRBJ1-1 | NA | TRBV7-8 | TGTGCCAGCAGCTTAACGAGGGAAACTGAAGCTTTCTTT | CASSLTRETEAFF
once | TRBJ1-4 | NA | TRBV6-1 | TGTGCCAGCAAGCACAGGGCAACTAATGAAAAACTGTTTTTT | CASKHRATNEKLFF
NA | TRBJ2-5 | NA | TRBV7-2 | TGTGCCAGCAGCAGACTGTACCAAGAGACCCAGTACTTC | CASSRLYQETQYF
NA | TRBJ2-3 | NA | TRBV19 | TGTGCCAGTAGTCCCTCCAGGGGTAACACAGATACGCAGTATTTT | CASSPSRGNTDTQYF
NA | TRBJ2-1 | NA | TRBV10-2 | TGCGCCAGCAGTGAGTCGGGTGGTTACAATGAGCAGTTCTTC | CASSESGGYNEQFF
NA | TRBJ2-7 | TRBD1 | TRBV7-2 | TGTGCCAGCAGCTTAGTGGGACAGTCCTACGAGCAGTACTTC | CASSLVGQSYEQYF
few | TRBJ1-2 | NA | TRBV10-3 | TGTGCCATCAGTGGACAAGACTCCTATGGCTACACCTTC | CAISGQDSYGYTF
NA | TRBJ1-2 | NA | TRBV5-4 | TGTGCCAGCAGCTTGCCGTTGGGGGGAAGTGGCTACACCTTC | CASSLPLGGSGYTF
once | TRBJ2-3 | NA | TRBV25-1 | TGTGCCAGCAGTGAAGAGCTGTTCACAGATACGCAGTATTTT | CASSEELFTDTQYF
NA | TRBJ1-3 | NA | TRBV2 | TGTGCCAGCAGTGAGGGGAACCCCGGAAACACCATATATTTT | CASSEGNPGNTIYF
once | TRBJ2-4 | NA | TRBV2 | TGTGCCAGCAAGGCCAGTTCGGTCGGCATTCAGTACTTC | CASKASSVGIQYF
once | TRBJ2-1 | NA | TRBV2 | TGTGCCAGCAGTTGGATCAATGAGCAGTTCTTC | CASSWINEQFF
NA | TRBJ2-4 | NA | TRBV2 | TGTGCCAGCAGTGTAATGTCAGGACTGGCCAAAAACATTCAGTACTTC | CASSVMSGLAKNIQYF
NA | TRBJ2-3 | NA | TRBV6-6 | TGTGCCAGCAGCGAGACCAGGGGAGGGGATACGCAGTATTTT | CASSETRGGDTQYF
once | TRBJ1-2 | TRBD1 | TRBV5-1 | TGCGCCAGCAGCTTGGAAGGCCAGGGGGGTGGCTACACCTTC | CASSLEGQGGGYTF
NA | TRBJ2-7 | NA | TRBV6-1 | TGTGCCAGCAGTGTCCCAGGTTCCTACGAGCAGTACTTC | CASSVPGSYEQYF
NA | TRBJ2-2 | TRBD2 | TRBV4-2 | TGTGCCAGCAGCCGTGGGACTAGCGGGAGCGGCACCGGGGAGCTGTTTTTT | CASSRGTSGSGTGELFF
once | TRBJ2-1 | NA | TRBV5-6 | TGTGCCAGCAGATCGGGTACAGAGCCCTACAATGAGCAGTTCTTC | CASRSGTEPYNEQFF
NA | TRBJ1-2 | TRBD1 | TRBV6-6 | TGTGCCAGCAGTTACCAACCGGGACAGGGGTCCTATGGCTACACCTTC | CASSYQPGQGSYGYTF
NA | TRBJ1-2 | NA | TRBV6-1 | TGTGCCAGCAGTGAAGGCCCCAGGGGAGACTATGGCTACACCTTC | CASSEGPRGDYGYTF
once | TRBJ1-1 | NA | TRBV29-1 | TGCAGCGTAGACTCCGGGACTAACACTGAAGCTTTCTTT | CSVDSGTNTEAFF
NA | TRBJ2-3 | NA | TRBV7-6 | TGTGCCAGCAGCTTAACCCCAAGCACAGATACGCAGTATTTT | CASSLTPSTDTQYF
NA | TRBJ2-3 | NA | TRBV4-1 | TGCGCCAGCAGCCAAGAAGGATTCCCTGTCTCCGGTAGCACAGATACGCAGTATTTT | CASSQEGFPVSGSTDTQYF
NA | TRBJ1-4 | TRBD1 | TRBV18 | TGTGCCAGCTCACCGGGACAGGGTGGTGAAAAACTGTTTTTT | CASSPGQGGEKLFF
NA | TRBJ2-3 | NA | TRBV18 | TGTGCCAGCTCACCGTCACTGAGCGGGAGCACAGATACGCAGTATTTT | CASSPSLSGSTDTQYF
once | TRBJ1-2 | TRBD1 | TRBV5-6 | TGTGCCAGCAGCCCTGGGACAGTGGGTGGCTACACCTTC | CASSPGTVGGYTF
NA | TRBJ2-7 | TRBD2 | TRBV10-2 | TGCGCCAGCAGGGTAGCGGGAACCTACGAGCAGTACTTC | CASRVAGTYEQYF
NA | TRBJ1-2 | NA | TRBV28 | TGTGCCAGCAGTTTTTCAGGGGCGTATGGCTACACCTTC | CASSFSGAYGYTF
NA | TRBJ2-7 | TRBD1 | TRBV5-1 | TGCGCCAGCCGGGGAAGGGGACAGACTCCTTACGAGCAGTACTTC | CASRGRGQTPYEQYF
NA | TRBJ2-2 | TRBD1 | TRBV2 | TGTGCCAGCAGATTCGGACAGGGGGCTGACACCGGGGAGCTGTTTTTT | CASRFGQGADTGELFF
few | TRBJ2-7 | NA | TRBV6-1 | TGTGCCAGCAGTAGTTACGGGAGTTCCTACGAGCAGTACTTC | CASSSYGSSYEQYF
NA | TRBJ2-3 | NA | TRBV7-8 | TGTGCCAGCAGCCCAGGACTGGCATCGGATACGCAGTATTTT | CASSPGLASDTQYF
NA | TRBJ2-7 | NA | TRBV10-3 | TGTGCCATCAGTGAATCGGGACGAGACTACGAGCAGTACTTC | CAISESGRDYEQYF
NA | TRBJ2-7 | TRBD2 | TRBV27 | TGTGCCAGCAGTCACAAAGCGGGATGGGGAAGGTACGAGCAGTACTTC | CASSHKAGWGRYEQYF
NA | TRBJ2-2 | NA | TRBV9 | TGTGCCAGCAGGTATACAGCGAACACCGGGGAGCTGTTTTTT | CASRYTANTGELFF
once | TRBJ2-1 | TRBD2 | TRBV11-3 | TGTGCCAGCAGCTCCTCGGGACTAGCGGATGGCGAGCAGTTCTTC | CASSSSGLADGEQFF